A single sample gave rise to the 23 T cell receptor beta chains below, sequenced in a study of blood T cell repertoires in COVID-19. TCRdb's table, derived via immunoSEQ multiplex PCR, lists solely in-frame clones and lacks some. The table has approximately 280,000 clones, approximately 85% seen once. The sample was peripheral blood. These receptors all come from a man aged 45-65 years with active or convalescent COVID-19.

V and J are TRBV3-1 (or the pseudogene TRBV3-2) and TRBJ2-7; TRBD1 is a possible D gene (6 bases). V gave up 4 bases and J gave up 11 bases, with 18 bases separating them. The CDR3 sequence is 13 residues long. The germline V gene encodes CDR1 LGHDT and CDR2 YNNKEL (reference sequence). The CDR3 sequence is CASSPSPGTLEYF. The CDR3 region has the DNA TGTGCCAGCAGCCCGAGTCCCGGGACACTGGAGTACTTC.

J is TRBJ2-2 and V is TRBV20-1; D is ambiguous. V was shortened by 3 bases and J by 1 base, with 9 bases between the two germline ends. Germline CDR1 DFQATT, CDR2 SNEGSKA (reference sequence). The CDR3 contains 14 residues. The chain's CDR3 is CSASNTMNTGELFF. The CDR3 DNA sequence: TGCAGTGCTAGTAACACAATGAACACCGGGGAGCTGTTTTTT.

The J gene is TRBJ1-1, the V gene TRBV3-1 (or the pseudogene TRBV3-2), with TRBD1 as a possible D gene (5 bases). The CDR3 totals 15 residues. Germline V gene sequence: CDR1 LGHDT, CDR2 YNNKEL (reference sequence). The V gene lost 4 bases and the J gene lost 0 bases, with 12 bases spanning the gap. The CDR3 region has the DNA TGTGCCAGCAGCCTTCTAGGGGCCATGAACACTGAAGCTTTCTTT. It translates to CASSLLGAMNTEAFF.

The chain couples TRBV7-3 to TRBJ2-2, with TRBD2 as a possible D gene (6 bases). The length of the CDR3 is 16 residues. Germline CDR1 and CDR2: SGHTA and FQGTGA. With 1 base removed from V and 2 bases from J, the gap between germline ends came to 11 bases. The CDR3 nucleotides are TGTGCCAGCAGCTTAAGGGCTAGCGTTAACACCGGGGAGCTGTTTTTT. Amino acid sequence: CASSLRASVNTGELFF.

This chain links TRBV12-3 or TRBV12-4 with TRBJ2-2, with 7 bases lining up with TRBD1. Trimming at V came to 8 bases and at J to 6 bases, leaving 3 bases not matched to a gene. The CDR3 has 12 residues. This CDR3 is CASYQGAGELFF. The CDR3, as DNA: TGTGCCAGCTACCAGGGGGCCGGGGAGCTGTTTTTT.

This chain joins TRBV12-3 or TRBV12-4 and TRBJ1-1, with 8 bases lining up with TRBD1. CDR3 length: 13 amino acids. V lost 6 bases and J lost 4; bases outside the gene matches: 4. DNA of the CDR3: TGTGCCAGCAGCCCAGGGGGCATCACTGAAGCTTTCTTT. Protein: CASSPGGITEAFF.

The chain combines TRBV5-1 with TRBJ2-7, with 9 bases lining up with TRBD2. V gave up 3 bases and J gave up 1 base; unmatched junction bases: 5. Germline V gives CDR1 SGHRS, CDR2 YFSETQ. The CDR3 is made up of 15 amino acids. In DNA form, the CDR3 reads TGCGCCAGCAGCTGGCTAGCGGGACCTTCCTACGAGCAGTACTTC. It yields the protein CASSWLAGPSYEQYF.

The CDR3 is CASSIRGVNTEAFF. The CDR3 bases are TGTGCCAGTAGTATCCGGGGGGTGAACACTGAAGCTTTCTTT. The rearrangement uses TRBV19 and TRBJ1-1; tentatively, D is TRBD1 (5 bases). The CDR3 consists of 14 residues. Per germline, CDR1 LNHDA and CDR2 SQIVND (reference sequence). Trimming left V 3 bases short and J 0 bases short, with 8 bases between.

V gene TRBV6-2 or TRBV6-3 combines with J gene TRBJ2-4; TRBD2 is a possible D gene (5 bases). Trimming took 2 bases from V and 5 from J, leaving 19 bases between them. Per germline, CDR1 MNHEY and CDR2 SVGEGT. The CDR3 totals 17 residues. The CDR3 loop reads CASSYGGSGGSQNIQYF. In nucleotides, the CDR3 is TGTGCCAGCAGTTACGGTGGCAGCGGAGGTTCGCAAAACATTCAGTACTTC.

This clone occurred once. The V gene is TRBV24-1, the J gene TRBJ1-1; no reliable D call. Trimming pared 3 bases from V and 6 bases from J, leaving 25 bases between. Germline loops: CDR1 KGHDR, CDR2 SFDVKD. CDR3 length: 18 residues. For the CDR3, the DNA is TGTGCCACCAGTGATACGACCCTACCGGGTAGGAGTAAACCTGAAGCTTTCTTT. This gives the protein CATSDTTLPGRSKPEAFF.

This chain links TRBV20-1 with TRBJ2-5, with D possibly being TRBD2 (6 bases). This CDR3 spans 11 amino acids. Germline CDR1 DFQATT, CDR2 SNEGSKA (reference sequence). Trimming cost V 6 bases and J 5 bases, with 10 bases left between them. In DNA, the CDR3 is TGCAGTGCCGCTGGGGGGGAGACCCAGTACTTC. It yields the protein CSAAGGETQYF.

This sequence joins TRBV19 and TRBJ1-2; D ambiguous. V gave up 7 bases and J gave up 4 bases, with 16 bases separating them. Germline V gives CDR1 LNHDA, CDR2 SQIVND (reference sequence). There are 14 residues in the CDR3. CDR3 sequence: CASTPAGSSYGYTF. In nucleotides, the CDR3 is TGTGCCAGTACCCCAGCGGGGTCCAGCTATGGCTACACCTTC.

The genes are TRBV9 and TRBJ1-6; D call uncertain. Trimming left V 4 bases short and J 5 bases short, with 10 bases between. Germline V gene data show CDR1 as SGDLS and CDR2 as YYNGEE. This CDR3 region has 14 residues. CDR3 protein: CASSSSTNNSPLHF. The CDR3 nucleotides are TGTGCCAGCAGCAGTTCTACGAATAATTCACCCCTCCACTTT.

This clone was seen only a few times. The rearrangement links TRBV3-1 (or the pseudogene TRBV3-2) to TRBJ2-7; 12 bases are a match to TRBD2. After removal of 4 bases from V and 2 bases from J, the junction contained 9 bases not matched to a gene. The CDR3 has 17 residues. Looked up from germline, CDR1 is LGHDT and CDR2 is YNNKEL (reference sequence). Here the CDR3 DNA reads TGTGCCAGCAGCCCGCCGGGACTAGCGGGTACCCCCTACGAGCAGTACTTC. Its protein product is CASSPPGLAGTPYEQYF.

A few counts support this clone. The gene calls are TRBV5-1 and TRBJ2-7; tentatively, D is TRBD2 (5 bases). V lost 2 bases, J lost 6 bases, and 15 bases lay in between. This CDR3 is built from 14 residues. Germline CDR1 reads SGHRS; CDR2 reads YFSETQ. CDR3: CASSLRTGKSEQYF. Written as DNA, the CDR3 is TGCGCCAGCAGCTTACGGACTGGGAAAAGCGAGCAGTACTTC. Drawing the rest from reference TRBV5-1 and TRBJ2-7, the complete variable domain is KAGVTQTPRYLIKTRGQQVTLSCSPISGHRSVSWYQQTPGQGLQFLFEYFSETQRNKGNFPGRFSGRQFSNSRSEMNVSTLELGDSALYLCASSLRTGKSEQYFGPGTRLTVT.

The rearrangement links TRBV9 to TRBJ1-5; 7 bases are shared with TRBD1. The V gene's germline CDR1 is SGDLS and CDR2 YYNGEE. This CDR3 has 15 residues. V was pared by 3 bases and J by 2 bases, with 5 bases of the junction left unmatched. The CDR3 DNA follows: TGTGCCAGCAGCGGAGGGACAGCGGGCAATCAGCCCCAGCATTTT. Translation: CASSGGTAGNQPQHF.

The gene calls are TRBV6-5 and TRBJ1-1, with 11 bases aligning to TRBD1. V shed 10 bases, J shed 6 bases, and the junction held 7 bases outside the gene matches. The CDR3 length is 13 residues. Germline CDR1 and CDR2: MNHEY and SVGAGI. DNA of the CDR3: TGTGCCACTCTGGACAGGGGGCCAGCTGAAGCTTTCTTT. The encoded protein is CATLDRGPAEAFF.

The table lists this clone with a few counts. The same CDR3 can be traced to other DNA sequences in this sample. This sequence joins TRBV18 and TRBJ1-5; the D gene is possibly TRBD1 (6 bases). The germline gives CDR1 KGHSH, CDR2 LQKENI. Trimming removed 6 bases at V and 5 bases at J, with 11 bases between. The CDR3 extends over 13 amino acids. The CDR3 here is CASSPHRDQPQHF. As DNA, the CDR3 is TGTGCCAGCTCGCCCCACAGGGATCAGCCCCAGCATTTT.

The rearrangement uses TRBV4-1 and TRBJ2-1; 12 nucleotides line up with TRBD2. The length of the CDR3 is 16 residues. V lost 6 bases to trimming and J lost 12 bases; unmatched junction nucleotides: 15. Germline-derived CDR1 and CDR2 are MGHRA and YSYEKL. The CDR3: CASSHLGLAGSSGQFF. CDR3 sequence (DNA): TGCGCCAGCAGTCATTTAGGACTAGCGGGAAGTAGCGGGCAGTTCTTC.

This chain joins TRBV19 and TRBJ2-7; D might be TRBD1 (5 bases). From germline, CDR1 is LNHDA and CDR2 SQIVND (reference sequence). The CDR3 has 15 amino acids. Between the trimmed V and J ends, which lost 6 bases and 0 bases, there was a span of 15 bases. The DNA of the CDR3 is TGTGCCAGTAGGCGAGGACACAAAAGCTCCTACGAGCAGTACTTC. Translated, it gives CASRRGHKSSYEQYF.

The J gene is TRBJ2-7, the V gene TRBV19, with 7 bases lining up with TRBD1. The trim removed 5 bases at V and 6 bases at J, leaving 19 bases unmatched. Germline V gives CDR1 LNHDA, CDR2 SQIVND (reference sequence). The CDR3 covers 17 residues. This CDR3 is CASSPRQGNPLVGEQYF. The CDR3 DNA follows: TGTGCCAGTAGTCCCCGACAGGGCAACCCCCTTGTGGGCGAGCAGTACTTC.

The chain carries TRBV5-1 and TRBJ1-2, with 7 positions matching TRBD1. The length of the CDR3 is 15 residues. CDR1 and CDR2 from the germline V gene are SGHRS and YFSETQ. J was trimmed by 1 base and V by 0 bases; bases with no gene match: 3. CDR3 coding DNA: TGCGCCAGCAGCTTGGCCCCAGGGGGTAACTATGGCTACACCTTC. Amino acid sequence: CASSLAPGGNYGYTF.

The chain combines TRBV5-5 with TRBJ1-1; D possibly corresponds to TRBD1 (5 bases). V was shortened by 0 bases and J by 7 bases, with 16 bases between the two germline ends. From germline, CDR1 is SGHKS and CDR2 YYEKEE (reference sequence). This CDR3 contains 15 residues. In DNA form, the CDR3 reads TGTGCCAGCAGCTTGGCCGTCAGGGTAGCCAGTGAAGCTTTCTTT. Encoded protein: CASSLAVRVASEAFF.